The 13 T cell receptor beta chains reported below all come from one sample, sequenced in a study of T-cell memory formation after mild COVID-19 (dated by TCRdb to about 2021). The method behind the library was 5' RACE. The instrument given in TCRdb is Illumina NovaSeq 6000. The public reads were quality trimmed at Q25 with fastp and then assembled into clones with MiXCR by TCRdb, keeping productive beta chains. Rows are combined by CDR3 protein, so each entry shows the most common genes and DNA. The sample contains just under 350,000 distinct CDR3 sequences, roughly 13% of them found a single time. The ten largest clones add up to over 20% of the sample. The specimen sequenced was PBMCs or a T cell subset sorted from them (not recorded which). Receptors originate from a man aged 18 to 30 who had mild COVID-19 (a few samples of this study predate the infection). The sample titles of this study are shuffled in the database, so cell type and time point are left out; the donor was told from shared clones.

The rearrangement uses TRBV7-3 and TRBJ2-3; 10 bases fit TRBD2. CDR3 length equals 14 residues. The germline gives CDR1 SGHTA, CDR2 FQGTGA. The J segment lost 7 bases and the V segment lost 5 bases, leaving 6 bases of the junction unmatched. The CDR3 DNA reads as TGTGCCAGCAGCAGTAGCGGGGGGTCGAATACGCAGTATTTT. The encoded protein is CASSSSGGSNTQYF.

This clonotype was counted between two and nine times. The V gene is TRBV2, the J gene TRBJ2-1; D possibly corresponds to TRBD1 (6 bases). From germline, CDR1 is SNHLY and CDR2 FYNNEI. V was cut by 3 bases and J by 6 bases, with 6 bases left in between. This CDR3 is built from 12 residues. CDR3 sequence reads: CASSEDSNEQFF. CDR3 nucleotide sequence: TGTGCCAGCAGTGAGGACAGCAATGAGCAGTTCTTC.

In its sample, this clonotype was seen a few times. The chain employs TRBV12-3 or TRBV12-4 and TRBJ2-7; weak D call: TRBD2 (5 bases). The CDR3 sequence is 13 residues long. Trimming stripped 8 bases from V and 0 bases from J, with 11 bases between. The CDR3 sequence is CASGRDASYEQYF. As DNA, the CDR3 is TGTGCCAGCGGCCGGGATGCCTCCTACGAGCAGTACTTC.

Here the CDR3 reads CARFSRGRQPQHF. The CDR3 nucleotides read TGTGCCAGATTCTCTAGAGGTCGCCAGCCCCAGCATTTT. The chain combines TRBV6-7 with TRBJ1-5; no clear D gene. TRBV6-7 is known as an ORF, though its function is uncertain. V lost 9 bases, J lost 7 bases, and 16 bases lay in between. CDR3 size: 13 residues.

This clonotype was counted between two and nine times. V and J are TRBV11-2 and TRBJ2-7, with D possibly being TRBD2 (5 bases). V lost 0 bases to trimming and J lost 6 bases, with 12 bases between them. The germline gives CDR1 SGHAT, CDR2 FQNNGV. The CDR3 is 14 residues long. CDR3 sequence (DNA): TGTGCCAGCAGCTTAGATCCTGCCGGGATCGAGCAGTACGTC. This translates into CASSLDPAGIEQYV.

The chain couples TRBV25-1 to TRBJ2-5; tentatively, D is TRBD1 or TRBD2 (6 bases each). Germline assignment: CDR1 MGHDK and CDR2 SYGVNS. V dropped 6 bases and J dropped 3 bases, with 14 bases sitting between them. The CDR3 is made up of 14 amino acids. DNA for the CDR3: TGTGCCAGCAGCCTTTTCGGGGGCGAAGAGACCCAGTACTTC. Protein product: CASSLFGGEETQYF.

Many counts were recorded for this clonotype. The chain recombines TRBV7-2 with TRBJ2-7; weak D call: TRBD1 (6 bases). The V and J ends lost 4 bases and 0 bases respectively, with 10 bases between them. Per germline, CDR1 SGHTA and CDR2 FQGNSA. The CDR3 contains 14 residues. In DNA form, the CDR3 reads TGTGCCAGCAGCTCCCGGACAGCCTCCTACGAGCAGTACTTC. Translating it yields CASSSRTASYEQYF.

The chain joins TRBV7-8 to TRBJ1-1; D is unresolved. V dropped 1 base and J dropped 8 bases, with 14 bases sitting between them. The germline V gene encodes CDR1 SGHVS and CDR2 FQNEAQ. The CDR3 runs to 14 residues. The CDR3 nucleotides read TGTGCCAGCAGCTTAGGTGTGGGCTACCTAGAAGCTTTCTTT. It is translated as CASSLGVGYLEAFF.

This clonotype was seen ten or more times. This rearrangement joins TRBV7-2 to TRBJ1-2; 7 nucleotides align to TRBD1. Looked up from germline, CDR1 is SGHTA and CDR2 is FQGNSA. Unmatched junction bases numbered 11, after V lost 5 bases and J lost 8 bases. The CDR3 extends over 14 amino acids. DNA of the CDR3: TGTGCCAGCAGCCCCGGGACAGATGGGGGCGGCTACACCTTC. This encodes CASSPGTDGGGYTF. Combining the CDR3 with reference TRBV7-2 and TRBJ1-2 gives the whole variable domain GAGVSQSPSNKVTEKGKDVELRCDPISGHTALYWYRQSLGQGLEFLIYFQGNSAPDKSGLPSDRFSAERTGGSVSTLTIQRTQQEDSAVYLCASSPGTDGGGYTFGSGTRLTVV.

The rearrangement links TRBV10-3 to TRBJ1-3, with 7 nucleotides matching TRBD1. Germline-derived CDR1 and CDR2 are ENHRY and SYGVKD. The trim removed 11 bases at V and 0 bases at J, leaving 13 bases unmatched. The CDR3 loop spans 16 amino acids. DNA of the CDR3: TGTGCCGTACGACAGGGTCCCCTTCGCTCTGGAAACACCATATATTTT. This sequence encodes CAVRQGPLRSGNTIYF.

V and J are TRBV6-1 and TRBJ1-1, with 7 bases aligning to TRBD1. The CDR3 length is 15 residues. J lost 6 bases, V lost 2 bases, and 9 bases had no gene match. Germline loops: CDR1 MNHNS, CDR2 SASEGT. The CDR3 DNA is TGTGCCAGCAGTGAATTTTGGGACAGCAGCCCTGAAGCTTTCTTT. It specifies CASSEFWDSSPEAFF.

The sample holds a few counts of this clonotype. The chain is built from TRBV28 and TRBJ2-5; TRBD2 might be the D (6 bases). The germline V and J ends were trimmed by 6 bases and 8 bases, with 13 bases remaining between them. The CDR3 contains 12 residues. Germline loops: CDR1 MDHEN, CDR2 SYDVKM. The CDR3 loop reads CASRTMGGTQYF. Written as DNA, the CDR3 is TGTGCCAGCAGGACCATGGGGGGTACCCAGTACTTC.

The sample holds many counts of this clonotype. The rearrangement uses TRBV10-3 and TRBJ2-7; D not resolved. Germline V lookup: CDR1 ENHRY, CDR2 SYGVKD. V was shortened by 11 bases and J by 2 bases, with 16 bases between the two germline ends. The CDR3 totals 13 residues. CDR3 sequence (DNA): TGTGCCCCACGGGTACGGATGACCTACGAGCAGTACTTC. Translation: CAPRVRMTYEQYF.